One TCR beta chain is described in this entry. The sample comes from a study of blood T cell repertoires in COVID-19. Trimming took off 1 base at V and 3 bases at J, with 8 bases between the two ends. Germline CDR1 and CDR2: GTSNPN and SVGIG (reference sequence). This CDR3 region has 13 residues. Using immunoSEQ multiplex PCR, the repertoire was profiled, and TCRdb retains in-frame clones only, with some absent. Here the sample spans approximately 300,000 clones, roughly 88% being singletons. The V and J genes are TRBV30 and TRBJ2-3; TRBD1 might be the D (5 bases). What was sequenced was peripheral blood. This sequence originates from a human donor with COVID-19, enrolled during active disease. The donor label of this sample is uncertain. As DNA, the CDR3 is TGTGCCTGGAGTGAGTCAGGGACAGATACGCAGTATTTT. Protein product: CAWSESGTDTQYF. Using reference TRBV30 and TRBJ2-3 for the parts outside the CDR3, the full variable domain is SQTIHQWPATLVQPVGSPLSLECTVEGTSNPNLYWYRQAAGRGLQLLFYSVGIGQISSEVPQNLSASRPQDRQFILSSKKLLLSDSGFYLCAWSESGTDTQYFGPGTRLTVL.